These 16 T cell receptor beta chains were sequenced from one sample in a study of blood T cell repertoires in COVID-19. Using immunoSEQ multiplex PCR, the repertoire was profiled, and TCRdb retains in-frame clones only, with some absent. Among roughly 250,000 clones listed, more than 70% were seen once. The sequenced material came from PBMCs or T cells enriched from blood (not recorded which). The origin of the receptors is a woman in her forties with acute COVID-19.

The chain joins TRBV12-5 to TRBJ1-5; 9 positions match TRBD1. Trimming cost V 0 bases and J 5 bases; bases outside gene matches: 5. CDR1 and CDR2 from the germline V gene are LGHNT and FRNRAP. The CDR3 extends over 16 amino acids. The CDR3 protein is CASGLVPGQGDQPQHF. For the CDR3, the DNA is TGTGCTAGTGGTTTGGTCCCGGGACAGGGAGATCAGCCCCAGCATTTT. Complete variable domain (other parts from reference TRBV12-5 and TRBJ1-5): DARVTQTPRHKVTEMGQEVTMRCQPILGHNTVFWYRQTMMQGLELLAYFRNRAPLDDSGMPKDRFSAEMPDATLATLKIQPSEPRDSAVYFCASGLVPGQGDQPQHFGDGTRLSIL.

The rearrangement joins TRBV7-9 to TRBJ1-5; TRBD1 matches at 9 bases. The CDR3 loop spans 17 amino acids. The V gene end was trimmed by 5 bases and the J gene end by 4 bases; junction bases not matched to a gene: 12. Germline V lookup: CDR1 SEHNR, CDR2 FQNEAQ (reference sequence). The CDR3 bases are TGTGCCAGCAGCCACTCCGGGGACAGGGAACCAAATCAGCCCCAGCATTTT. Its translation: CASSHSGDREPNQPQHF.

CDR3 nucleotides: TGTGCCAGCAGCCGGACAGTTTATGGCTACACCTTC. This translates into CASSRTVYGYTF. The rearrangement links TRBV7-8 to TRBJ1-2, with a tentative D call TRBD1 (6 bases). V lost 5 bases and J lost 5, with 9 bases in between. Germline loops: CDR1 SGHVS, CDR2 FQNEAQ. The CDR3 consists of 12 residues.

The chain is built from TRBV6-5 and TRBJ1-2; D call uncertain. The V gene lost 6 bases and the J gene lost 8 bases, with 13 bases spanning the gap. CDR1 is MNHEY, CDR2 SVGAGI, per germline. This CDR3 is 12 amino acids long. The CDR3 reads CASRPPNGGYTF. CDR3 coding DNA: TGTGCCAGCAGGCCGCCCAACGGGGGCTACACCTTC.

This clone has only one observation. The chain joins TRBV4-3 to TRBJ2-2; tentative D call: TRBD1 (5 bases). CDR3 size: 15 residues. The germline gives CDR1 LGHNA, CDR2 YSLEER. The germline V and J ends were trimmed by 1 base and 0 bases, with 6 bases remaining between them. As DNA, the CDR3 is TGCGCCAGCAGCCAAGGGGGCGCGAACACCGGGGAGCTGTTTTTT. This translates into CASSQGGANTGELFF.

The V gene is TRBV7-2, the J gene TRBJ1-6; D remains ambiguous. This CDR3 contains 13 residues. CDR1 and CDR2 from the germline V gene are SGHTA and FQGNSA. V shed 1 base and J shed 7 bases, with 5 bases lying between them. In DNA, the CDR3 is TGTGCCAGCAGCTTAGTGCAGAATTCACCCCTCCACTTT. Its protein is CASSLVQNSPLHF.

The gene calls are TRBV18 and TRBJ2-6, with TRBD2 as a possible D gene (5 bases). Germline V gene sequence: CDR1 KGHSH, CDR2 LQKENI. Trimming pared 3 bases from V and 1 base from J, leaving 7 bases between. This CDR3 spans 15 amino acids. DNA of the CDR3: TGTGCCAGCTCACCTCGGAGGTCTGGGGCCAACGTCCTGACTTTC. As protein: CASSPRRSGANVLTF. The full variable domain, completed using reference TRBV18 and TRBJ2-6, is NAGVMQNPRHLVRRRGQEARLRCSPMKGHSHVYWYRQLPEEGLKFMVYLQKENIIDESGMPKERFSAEFPKEGPSILRIQQVVRGDSAAYFCASSPRRSGANVLTFGAGSRLTVL.

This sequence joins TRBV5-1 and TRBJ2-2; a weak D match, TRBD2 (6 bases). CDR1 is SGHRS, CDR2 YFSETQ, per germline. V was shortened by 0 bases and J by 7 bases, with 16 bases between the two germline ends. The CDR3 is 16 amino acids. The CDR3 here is CASSLVEARGGGELFF. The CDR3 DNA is TGCGCCAGCAGCTTGGTAGAGGCGAGGGGAGGCGGGGAGCTGTTTTTT. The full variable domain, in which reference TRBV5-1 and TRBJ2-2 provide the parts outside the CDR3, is KAGVTQTPRYLIKTRGQQVTLSCSPISGHRSVSWYQQTPGQGLQFLFEYFSETQRNKGNFPGRFSGRQFSNSRSEMNVSTLELGDSALYLCASSLVEARGGGELFFGEGSRLTVL.

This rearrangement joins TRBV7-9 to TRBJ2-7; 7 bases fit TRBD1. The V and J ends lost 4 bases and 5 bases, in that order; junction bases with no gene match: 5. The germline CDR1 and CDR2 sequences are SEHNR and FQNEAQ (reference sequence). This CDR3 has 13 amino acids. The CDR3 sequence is CASSYTGADEQYV. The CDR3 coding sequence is TGTGCCAGCAGCTACACAGGGGCGGACGAGCAGTACGTC.

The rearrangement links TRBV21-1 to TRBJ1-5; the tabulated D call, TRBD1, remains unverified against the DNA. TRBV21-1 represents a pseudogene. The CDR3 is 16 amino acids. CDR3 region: CASSNRDRGSNQPQHF. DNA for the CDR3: TGTGCCAGCAGCAACCGGGACAGGGGCAGCAATCAGCCCCAGCATTTT.

The CDR3 nucleotides are TGTGCCAGCAGCCAAGATCTAGCGGGGGGAGATACGCAGTATTTT. Translation gives CASSQDLAGGDTQYF. The chain joins TRBV3-1 (or the pseudogene TRBV3-2) to TRBJ2-3; the match to TRBD2 covers 11 bases. Germline V lookup: CDR1 LGHDT, CDR2 YNNKEL (reference sequence). J gave up 5 bases and V 0 bases, and 1 base lay outside the gene matches. This CDR3 is 15 amino acids long.

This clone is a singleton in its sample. The CDR3 protein is CASEKQGGVGELFF. CDR3 DNA: TGCGCCAGCGAGAAGCAGGGGGGTGTCGGGGAGCTGTTTTTT. This chain joins TRBV5-1 and TRBJ2-2; perhaps TRBD1 as D (7 bases). Trimming removed 7 bases at V and 7 bases at J, with 17 bases between. CDR1 SGHRS and CDR2 YFSETQ come from the germline V gene. CDR3 length: 14 amino acids.

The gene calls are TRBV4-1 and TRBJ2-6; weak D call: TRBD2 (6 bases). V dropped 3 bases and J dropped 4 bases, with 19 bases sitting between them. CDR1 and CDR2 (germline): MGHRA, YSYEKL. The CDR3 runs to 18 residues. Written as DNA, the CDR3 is TGCGCCAGCAGCCACCGCAGGAGTCGGGGGTCCGGGGCCAACGTCCTGACTTTC. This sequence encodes CASSHRRSRGSGANVLTF.

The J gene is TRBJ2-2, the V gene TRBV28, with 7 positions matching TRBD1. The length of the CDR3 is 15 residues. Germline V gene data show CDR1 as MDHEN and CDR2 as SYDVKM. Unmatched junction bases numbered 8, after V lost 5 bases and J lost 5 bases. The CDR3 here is CASSPGQRLTGELFF. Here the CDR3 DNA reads TGTGCCAGCAGTCCGGGACAGAGGCTAACCGGGGAGCTGTTTTTT.

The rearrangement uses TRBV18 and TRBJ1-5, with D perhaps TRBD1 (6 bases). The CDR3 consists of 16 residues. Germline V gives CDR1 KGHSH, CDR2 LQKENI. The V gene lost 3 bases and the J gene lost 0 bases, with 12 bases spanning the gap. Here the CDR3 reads CASSPQGSDSNQPQHF. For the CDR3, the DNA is TGTGCCAGCTCACCTCAGGGGTCCGATAGCAATCAGCCCCAGCATTTT.

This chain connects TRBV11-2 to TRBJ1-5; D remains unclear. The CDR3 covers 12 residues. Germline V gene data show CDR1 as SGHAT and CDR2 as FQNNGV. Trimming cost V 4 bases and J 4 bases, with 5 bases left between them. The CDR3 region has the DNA TGTGCCAGCAGCTCACTTAATCAGCCCCAGCATTTT. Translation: CASSSLNQPQHF.